This T cell receptor (beta chain) comes out of a study of brain T cells in children with intractable seizures. Time point defined: blood from clinic visit 5 months post-surgery; TSC patient then seizure free. Using immunoSEQ multiplex PCR, the repertoire was profiled, and TCRdb retains in-frame clones only, with some absent. The sample carries about 340,000 clones, approximately 93% recorded once. CDR1 SGDLS and CDR2 YYNGEE come from the germline V gene. The CDR3 length is 14 residues. Trimming stripped 0 bases from V and 7 bases from J, with 10 bases between. The specimen was peripheral blood, collected roughly 5 months after surgery. This sequence originates from a boy in the first two years of life with tuberous sclerosis and intractable seizures. This sequence joins TRBV9 and TRBJ1-4; possibly TRBD1 for D (5 bases). The CDR3 sequence: CASSVAGFFEKLFF. As DNA, the CDR3 is TGTGCCAGCAGCGTAGCAGGGTTTTTTGAAAAACTGTTTTTT.